The 23 T cell receptor beta chains below come from one sample, sequenced in a study of spatial heterogeneity in lung cancer. Whole-study findings and limits: The number of expanded tumor alpha and beta chains correlated with mutation number.

Their antigens remain unidentified. Time point in this sample: sample taken at primary tumor resection. One entry per CDR3 protein, called by TCRdb with MiXCR from the 5' RACE reads. The table records about 18,000 distinct CDR3 sequences, about 6.3% of them present only once. The material sequenced was lung tumor tissue, taken at surgery. Receptors originate from a female donor with early-stage non-small cell lung cancer.

This clonotype was observed many times. The chain links TRBV20-1 to TRBJ2-3; the D gene is possibly TRBD2 (5 bases). CDR3 size: 14 residues. V was trimmed by 5 bases and J by 0 bases, leaving 12 bases between them. CDR1 DFQATT and CDR2 SNEGSKA come from the germline V gene (reference sequence). CDR3 region: CSAVSGTSTDTQYF. The CDR3, as DNA: TGCAGTGCTGTGAGCGGAACTAGCACAGATACGCAGTATTTT.

This clonotype was observed at least ten times. The rearrangement joins TRBV20-1 to TRBJ2-7; D call uncertain. Trimming pared 8 bases from V and 6 bases from J, leaving 20 bases between. CDR1 is DFQATT, CDR2 SNEGSKA, per germline (reference sequence). The CDR3 length is 13 residues. As DNA, the CDR3 is TGCAGTCGAACTGACGCTCTTCGGTTCGAGCAGTACTTC. Translating gives CSRTDALRFEQYF.

The chain is built from TRBV6-5 and TRBJ1-2, with a possible D match to TRBD1 (5 bases). Germline V gene lookup returns CDR1 MNHEY and CDR2 SVGAGI. There are 15 residues in the CDR3. The V and J ends lost 8 bases and 4 bases respectively, with 20 bases between them. CDR3 in DNA: TGTGCCAGCGGCTACCGGGACCCGCCTTTCTATGGCTACACCTTC. Amino acid sequence: CASGYRDPPFYGYTF.

This clonotype came up many times. The chain joins TRBV7-9 to TRBJ2-7; TRBD1 matches at 10 bases. This CDR3 has 15 amino acids. V shed 8 bases and J 2 bases; nucleotides not matched to a gene: 9. CDR1 is SEHNR, CDR2 FQNEAQ, per germline (reference sequence). CDR3 DNA sequence: TGTGCCAGCGGCGGGACAGGGGCGCTTCCCTACGAGCAGTACTTC. The encoded protein is CASGGTGALPYEQYF.

This clonotype was detected ten times or more. This chain uses TRBV12-3 or TRBV12-4 with TRBJ2-1, with a weak D call TRBD1 (5 bases). Trimming pared 5 bases from V and 4 bases from J, leaving 18 bases between. The CDR3 runs 16 residues. The CDR3: CASSPIRGFGYNEQFF. CDR3 DNA sequence: TGTGCCAGCAGTCCCATTAGGGGCTTTGGGTACAATGAGCAGTTCTTC.

In this sample, this clonotype turned up a few times. The V call is TRBV7-2, the J call TRBJ1-1, with 12 bases fitting TRBD1. Germline V gene lookup returns CDR1 SGHTA and CDR2 FQGNSA. Unmatched junction bases numbered 12, after V lost 5 bases and J lost 5 bases. The CDR3 runs to 17 residues. For the CDR3, the DNA is TGTGCCAGCAGCCCTCGACCGGGACAGGGGGCGCGTACTGAAGCTTTCTTT. Translation gives CASSPRPGQGARTEAFF.

This clonotype was seen at least ten times. CDR3 nucleotide sequence: TGTGCCAGCAGCCGGACAGGGGCTACGCAGTATTTT. It is translated as CASSRTGATQYF. V usage is TRBV11-2 and J usage is TRBJ2-3; TRBD1 agrees at 9 bases. The ends lost 5 bases at V and 8 bases at J; junction bases unmatched: 2. This CDR3 comprises 12 residues. The germline V gene has CDR1 SGHAT and CDR2 FQNNGV.

This clonotype was counted many times. The rearrangement links TRBV7-2 to TRBJ2-1; D possibly corresponds to TRBD1 (6 bases). Trimming took 1 base from V and 6 from J, leaving 10 bases between them. The CDR3 sequence is 14 residues long. CDR1 is SGHTA, CDR2 FQGNSA, per germline. CDR3 sequence: CASSLVQGINEQFF. The CDR3 nucleotides are TGTGCCAGCAGCTTAGTTCAGGGGATCAATGAGCAGTTCTTC.

The V call is TRBV6-2 or TRBV6-3, the J call TRBJ1-1; no definite D call. The ends were cut back, 6 bases at V and 7 bases at J, with 12 bases in the middle. Germline V gene sequence: CDR1 MNHEY, CDR2 SVGEGT. The CDR3 has 12 amino acids. CDR3 in amino acids: CASSDLGLEAFF. The DNA for the CDR3 is TGTGCCAGCAGCGATCTTGGGCTTGAAGCTTTCTTT.

This clonotype was counted many times. The chain has TRBV7-3 and TRBJ2-3; 7 positions agree with TRBD1. Germline CDR1 is SGHTA and CDR2 is FQGTGA. The CDR3 has 16 amino acids. V was pared by 5 bases and J by 2 bases, with 10 bases of the junction left unmatched. CDR3: CASSPRAGTATDTQYF. CDR3 DNA: TGTGCCAGCAGCCCTAGGGCCGGGACAGCCACAGATACGCAGTATTTT.

This clonotype was seen repeatedly, ten times or more. The chain employs TRBV28 and TRBJ2-3; D is ambiguous. Germline V CDR1 and CDR2: MDHEN, SYDVKM. CDR3 size: 12 residues. V gave up 3 bases and J gave up 8 bases, with 9 bases separating them. This CDR3 is CASSFGLGTQYF. The CDR3 DNA is TGTGCCAGCAGTTTTGGGCTGGGTACGCAGTATTTT.

This rearrangement joins TRBV18 to TRBJ2-7; TRBD1 agrees at 7 bases. The V and J ends lost 2 bases and 3 bases, in that order; junction bases with no gene match: 7. Germline V gene data show CDR1 as KGHSH and CDR2 as LQKENI. This CDR3 spans 15 amino acids. CDR3 loop: CASSPVRDRSYEQYF. The CDR3 DNA reads as TGTGCCAGCTCACCAGTCCGGGACAGAAGCTACGAGCAGTACTTC.

Ten or more counts support this clonotype. The gene calls are TRBV11-2 and TRBJ1-2; D gene ambiguous. Germline V CDR1 and CDR2: SGHAT, FQNNGV. Trimming removed 1 base at V and 3 bases at J, with 6 bases between. This CDR3 is 13 amino acids long. CDR3 region: CASSLADYYGYTF. CDR3 sequence (DNA): TGTGCCAGCAGCTTAGCGGACTACTATGGCTACACCTTC.

The chain uses TRBV12-3 or TRBV12-4 and TRBJ2-7, with 7 bases aligning to TRBD1. The CDR3 is 14 residues long. The trim removed 7 bases at V and 2 bases at J, leaving 8 bases unmatched. This CDR3 reads CASNLGTATYEQYF. DNA for the CDR3: TGTGCCAGCAACCTTGGGACAGCAACCTACGAGCAGTACTTC.

This clonotype was seen repeatedly, ten times or more. This chain joins TRBV5-1 and TRBJ2-3, with D maybe TRBD2 (5 bases). The germline V gene encodes CDR1 SGHRS and CDR2 YFSETQ. Between the trimmed V and J ends, which lost 5 bases and 3 bases, there was a span of 16 bases. The CDR3 is 15 residues long. The CDR3 DNA follows: TGCGCCAGCAGGAGCGGTGGCAGAGAAACAGATACGCAGTATTTT. It codes for CASRSGGRETDTQYF.

This clonotype came up many times. In DNA form, the CDR3 reads TGTGCCAGCAGTGGACAGCCGCCGGCGGCTAATGAAAAACTGTTTTTT. Translated: CASSGQPPAANEKLFF. The genes are TRBV6-1 and TRBJ1-4, with TRBD1 as a possible D gene (5 bases). V lost 4 bases to trimming and J lost 3 bases, with 15 bases between them. CDR1 is MNHNS, CDR2 SASEGT, per germline. The CDR3 extends over 16 amino acids.

This clonotype is medium-sized in the sample. The chain has TRBV18 and TRBJ2-7; a possible D gene is TRBD2 (6 bases). This CDR3 contains 15 residues. V was trimmed by 1 base and J by 3 bases, leaving 13 bases between them. CDR1 is KGHSH, CDR2 LQKENI, per germline. The CDR3 region is CASSPRRGYRYEQYF. The DNA for the CDR3 is TGTGCCAGCTCACCACGGCGGGGTTATCGCTACGAGCAGTACTTC.

This clonotype was detected many times. The chain is built from TRBV19 and TRBJ2-7; D is ambiguous. This CDR3 region has 17 residues. V lost 7 bases and J lost 6, with 28 bases in between. CDR1 is LNHDA, CDR2 SQIVND, per germline (reference sequence). CDR3 sequence (DNA): TGTGCCAGTACCGATATAGAACGGGCGGACCGCTCGAGCGAGCAGTACTTC. It translates to CASTDIERADRSSEQYF.

This clonotype was picked up many times. This chain joins TRBV7-2 and TRBJ2-3; maybe TRBD2 (6 bases). Trimming stripped 2 bases from V and 0 bases from J, with 12 bases between. CDR3 length equals 16 residues. The V gene's germline CDR1 is SGHTA and CDR2 FQGNSA. CDR3 nucleotide sequence: TGTGCCAGCAGCTTATGGGTGGCGGGGAGCACAGATACGCAGTATTTT. This translates into CASSLWVAGSTDTQYF.

This clonotype has more than one count but fewer than ten. The rearrangement uses TRBV20-1 and TRBJ1-2; 8 bases map to TRBD1. Trimming removed 3 bases from V and 7 bases from J; junction bases left unmatched: 4. The germline CDR1 and CDR2 sequences are DFQATT and SNEGSKA (reference sequence). The CDR3 extends over 12 amino acids. The CDR3 reads CSASNQGAGYTF. DNA for the CDR3: TGCAGTGCTAGTAATCAGGGGGCTGGCTACACCTTC.

V is TRBV29-1 and J is TRBJ2-7; 9 nucleotides align to TRBD2. The germline V gene encodes CDR1 SQVTM and CDR2 ANQGSEA. This CDR3 has 11 amino acids. Losses at the gene ends were 7 bases for V and 10 bases for J; bases not matched to a gene: 8. CDR3: CSGTSDSAQYF. The CDR3 nucleotides are TGCAGCGGGACTAGCGACAGCGCTCAGTACTTC.

This clonotype was counted ten times or more. V gene TRBV2 combines with J gene TRBJ1-2; TRBD1 is a possible D gene (6 bases). This CDR3 comprises 15 residues. Per the germline V gene, CDR1 is SNHLY and CDR2 is FYNNEI. Deletions cut 5 bases from V and 8 bases from J, with 21 bases between. The CDR3 is CASSNTGLGYGGYTF. In DNA, the CDR3 is TGTGCCAGCAGTAATACAGGGTTGGGGTATGGCGGCTACACCTTC.

The rearrangement uses TRBV18 and TRBJ2-1, with TRBD1 matching 12 bases. V trimming: 5 bases; J trimming: 8 bases; junction bases outside the gene matches: 7. The V gene's germline CDR1 is KGHSH and CDR2 LQKENI. The CDR3 has 15 residues. CDR3 DNA sequence: TGTGCCAGCTCAGACCGGGACAGGGGGCAGCATGAGCAGTTCTTC. It encodes CASSDRDRGQHEQFF.